These 27 T cell receptor beta chains were sequenced from one sample in a study of T cell changes during pregnancy in multiple sclerosis. The method was immunoSEQ multiplex PCR; TCRdb's version includes in-frame clones alone and lacks a portion of them. The data hold 70,000 to 75,000 clones, with around nine tenths observed a single time. The starting material was peripheral blood, obtained in the second trimester of pregnancy. Receptors originate from a female donor in good health, enrolled as a control in a pregnancy study.

A few counts support this clone. The gene calls are TRBV29-1 and TRBJ1-1, with TRBD1 matching over 7 bases. V shed 6 bases, J shed 0 bases, and the junction held 1 base outside the gene matches. The CDR3 length is 12 residues. Germline assignment: CDR1 SQVTM and CDR2 ANQGSEA. The CDR3 is CSVTGMNTEAFF. The CDR3 DNA reads as TGCAGCGTGACAGGGATGAACACTGAAGCTTTCTTT.

This rearrangement joins TRBV19 to TRBJ2-6, with D uncertain. The CDR3 sequence is 14 residues long. The ends were cut back, 7 bases at V and 1 base at J, with 8 bases in the middle. CDR1 and CDR2 (germline): LNHDA, SQIVND (reference sequence). The CDR3 region is CASTLVSGANVLTF. The DNA of the CDR3 is TGTGCCAGTACTTTAGTATCTGGGGCCAACGTCCTGACTTTC.

The chain carries TRBV27 and TRBJ2-3; D may be TRBD2 (5 bases). V lost 6 bases, J lost 4 bases, and 14 bases lay in between. This CDR3 has 14 residues. The germline gives CDR1 MNHEY, CDR2 SMNVEV (reference sequence). The CDR3 bases are TGTGCCAGCAGCAGGACTGCTACATCAGATACGCAGTATTTT. It is translated as CASSRTATSDTQYF.

J is TRBJ2-1 and V is TRBV7-2, with D perhaps matching TRBD2 (7 bases). From germline, CDR1 is SGHTA and CDR2 FQGNSA. The CDR3 has 16 amino acids. Trimming pared 2 bases from V and 7 bases from J, leaving 18 bases between. The CDR3 loop is CASSLLGGAVGNEQFF. The CDR3 DNA is TGTGCCAGCAGCTTACTAGGGGGGGCCGTAGGTAATGAGCAGTTCTTC.

The chain links TRBV4-2 to TRBJ2-7; 9 nucleotides align to TRBD1. Germline V lookup: CDR1 LGHNA, CDR2 YNFKEQ. Trimming removed 4 bases from V and 3 bases from J; junction bases left unmatched: 10. This CDR3 region has 16 residues. This chain's CDR3 is CASSPTGQGTIYEQYF. The CDR3 DNA sequence: TGTGCCAGCAGCCCGACGGGACAGGGCACTATCTACGAGCAGTACTTC.

J is TRBJ1-6 and V is TRBV5-1; TRBD1 might be the D (6 bases). Trimming stripped 1 base from V and 10 bases from J, with 24 bases between. The germline V gene encodes CDR1 SGHRS and CDR2 YFSETQ. The CDR3 has 18 amino acids. In nucleotides, the CDR3 is TGCGCCAGCAGCTTGAAACTAAAGCCCCGCAGGGGATGCTCACCCCTCCACTTT. Translated, it gives CASSLKLKPRRGCSPLHF.

This clone was observed once. The rearrangement links TRBV9 to TRBJ1-1; tentatively, D is TRBD1 (6 bases). Germline-derived CDR1 and CDR2 are SGDLS and YYNGEE. Trimming left V 0 bases short and J 8 bases short, with 17 bases between. There are 15 residues in the CDR3. The CDR3 DNA is TGTGCCAGCAGCGTAGCCCGGGACATGCCGACCGAAGCTTTCTTT. As protein: CASSVARDMPTEAFF.

V and J are TRBV7-9 and TRBJ2-5; D uncertain. Trimming took 6 bases from V and 2 from J, leaving 7 bases between them. Germline CDR1 SEHNR, CDR2 FQNEAQ (reference sequence). The CDR3 runs to 12 residues. The CDR3 DNA reads TGTGCCAGCAGTCCGCGTCAAGAGACCCAGTACTTC. It translates to CASSPRQETQYF.

The chain recombines TRBV10-3 with TRBJ1-2; D unresolved. The V end was cut by 4 bases, the J end by 6 bases, with 15 bases between. The CDR3 totals 14 residues. CDR1 is ENHRY, CDR2 SYGVKD, per germline. CDR3 DNA: TGTGCCATCAGTGCCCTCTCCACGGCGGATGGCTACACCTTC. Protein: CAISALSTADGYTF.

This clone was picked up one time. This chain joins TRBV5-1 and TRBJ2-7, with 7 bases that match TRBD1. V lost 4 bases to trimming and J lost 5 bases; unmatched junction nucleotides: 9. This CDR3 contains 14 residues. Germline V gene lookup returns CDR1 SGHRS and CDR2 YFSETQ. The CDR3: CASSTSGTADEQYF. DNA of the CDR3: TGCGCCAGCAGCACTTCCGGGACAGCTGACGAGCAGTACTTC.

The CDR3 sequence: CASSMGLNSNQPQHF. For the CDR3, the DNA is TGTGCCAGCAGCATGGGGCTCAATAGCAATCAGCCCCAGCATTTT. The chain is built from TRBV7-2 and TRBJ1-5, with D possibly being TRBD1 (5 bases). Trimming stripped 5 bases from V and 0 bases from J, with 11 bases between. This CDR3 is 15 amino acids long. Germline values: CDR1 SGHTA, CDR2 FQGNSA.

The chain has TRBV7-9 and TRBJ2-3; 7 nucleotides line up with TRBD1. The ends lost 5 bases at V and 4 bases at J; junction bases unmatched: 6. From germline, CDR1 is SEHNR and CDR2 FQNEAQ (reference sequence). The CDR3 totals 14 residues. The CDR3 reads CASSKDRVSDTQYF. CDR3 DNA: TGTGCCAGCAGCAAAGACAGGGTTTCAGATACGCAGTATTTT.

The gene calls are TRBV29-1 and TRBJ1-6; TRBD1 matches at 9 bases. The CDR3 is 14 residues long. The V gene end was trimmed by 6 bases and the J gene end by 9 bases; junction bases not matched to a gene: 9. CDR1 SQVTM and CDR2 ANQGSEA come from the germline V gene. The CDR3 loop is CSVRTGGMTSPLHF. The DNA for the CDR3 is TGCAGCGTCCGCACAGGGGGCATGACTTCACCCCTCCACTTT.

This clone was observed a few times. The CDR3 coding sequence is TGTGCCAGCAGGCCAGCCACCAGGGTCTATGGCTACACCTTC. Translating gives CASRPATRVYGYTF. J is TRBJ1-2 and V is TRBV25-1; perhaps TRBD1 as D (5 bases). The germline V gene has CDR1 MGHDK and CDR2 SYGVNS. Trimming stripped 6 bases from V and 4 bases from J, with 15 bases between. The CDR3 spans 14 residues.

The V gene is TRBV19, the J gene TRBJ1-1, with 11 bases fitting TRBD1. V lost 6 bases to trimming and J lost 4 bases; unmatched junction nucleotides: 1. The CDR3 has 13 residues. Per germline, CDR1 LNHDA and CDR2 SQIVND (reference sequence). CDR3 bases: TGTGCCAGTAGGGACAGGGGGCGCACTGAAGCTTTCTTT. Translation gives CASRDRGRTEAFF.

This chain uses TRBV10-2 with TRBJ1-6, with TRBD1 as a possible D gene (5 bases). The germline CDR1 and CDR2 sequences are WSHSY and SAAADI. V lost 8 bases and J lost 16, with 27 bases in between. The CDR3 has 15 residues. In DNA, the CDR3 is TGCGCCAGCCGACTGTGGGGCGGGAGCTCCCTCCTTCTCCACTTT. Protein sequence: CASRLWGGSSLLLHF.

This chain links TRBV18 with TRBJ2-7; 10 bases fit TRBD2. The V and J ends lost 3 bases and 6 bases, in that order; junction bases with no gene match: 11. Germline values: CDR1 KGHSH, CDR2 LQKENI. CDR3 length equals 16 residues. The CDR3, as DNA: TGTGCCAGCTCACCTCCTAGCGGGGGTCCGGGTTCCGAGCAGTACTTC. Protein: CASSPPSGGPGSEQYF.

The rearrangement links TRBV5-1 to TRBJ2-7; 9 bases line up with TRBD2. J lost 5 bases, V lost 2 bases, and 5 bases had no gene match. Germline V gene data show CDR1 as SGHRS and CDR2 as YFSETQ. The CDR3 loop spans 14 amino acids. Here the CDR3 DNA reads TGCGCCAGCAGCTTCAGGGGCGGGGGGGACGAGCAGTACTTC. Translated, it gives CASSFRGGGDEQYF.

The table lists this clone with a count of one. This rearrangement joins TRBV7-2 to TRBJ2-1; weak D call: TRBD2 (6 bases). The CDR3 loop spans 13 amino acids. The V end was cut by 1 base, the J end by 14 bases, with 15 bases between. From germline, CDR1 is SGHTA and CDR2 FQGNSA. The CDR3 DNA reads as TGTGCCAGCAGCTTAGGGAGGGACCGAGGGGAGTTCTTC. This codes for CASSLGRDRGEFF. The full variable domain, its missing parts supplied by reference TRBV7-2 and TRBJ2-1, is GAGVSQSPSNKVTEKGKDVELRCDPISGHTALYWYRQSLGQGLEFLIYFQGNSAPDKSGLPSDRFSAERTGGSVSTLTIQRTQQEDSAVYLCASSLGRDRGEFFGPGTRLTVL.

The chain employs TRBV2 and TRBJ2-3, with 12 nucleotides matching TRBD2. Germline assignment: CDR1 SNHLY and CDR2 FYNNEI. The CDR3 has 15 residues. The junction had 4 bases not matched to a gene; V was cut back by 6 bases and J by 3 bases. Here the CDR3 reads CASRTLAGGTDTQYF. CDR3 DNA sequence: TGTGCCAGCAGGACTCTAGCGGGGGGGACAGATACGCAGTATTTT.

The rearrangement links TRBV7-9 to TRBJ2-5; 8 nucleotides line up with TRBD1. With 5 bases clipped from V and 2 bases from J, the junction kept 7 bases outside the gene matches. This CDR3 is 15 amino acids long. Germline V gene lookup returns CDR1 SEHNR and CDR2 FQNEAQ (reference sequence). The CDR3: CASSPQDRAQETQYF. CDR3 bases: TGTGCCAGCAGCCCCCAGGACAGGGCTCAAGAGACCCAGTACTTC.

V and J are TRBV6-6 and TRBJ2-4, with D unresolved. The CDR3 runs 16 residues. Germline CDR1 is MNHNY and CDR2 is SVGAGI (reference sequence). Trimming took off 6 bases at V and 0 bases at J, with 15 bases between the two ends. In nucleotides, the CDR3 is TGTGCCAGCAGCGACGGGTCTTTTATAGCCAAAAACATTCAGTACTTC. Translation gives CASSDGSFIAKNIQYF.

The chain links TRBV7-8 to TRBJ2-1; unclear D gene. V lost 2 bases and J 7 bases, leaving 9 bases between the germline ends. The V gene's germline CDR1 is SGHVS and CDR2 FQNEAQ. This CDR3 has 13 amino acids. Here the CDR3 reads CASSLTTGNEQFF. CDR3 DNA: TGTGCCAGCAGCTTAACGACTGGGAATGAGCAGTTCTTC.

The V gene is TRBV6-5, the J gene TRBJ1-5; 8 bases match TRBD1. V was clipped by 4 bases and J by 5 bases; unmatched bases: 1. CDR1 is MNHEY and CDR2 is SVGAGI in the germline V gene. CDR3 length: 13 residues. The CDR3 DNA reads TGTGCCAGCAGTTCGGACAGGGATCAGCCCCAGCATTTT. Protein product: CASSSDRDQPQHF.

The chain recombines TRBV19 with TRBJ2-7; D is ambiguous. Trimming shortened V by 4 bases and J by 7 bases, and 11 bases separated the two germline ends. The CDR3 is made up of 12 amino acids. Germline loops: CDR1 LNHDA, CDR2 SQIVND (reference sequence). CDR3 sequence (DNA): TGTGCCAGTAGTAACGGGTTCGGAGAGCAGTACTTC. Amino acid sequence: CASSNGFGEQYF.

The J gene is TRBJ1-5, the V gene TRBV5-8; D is ambiguous. The ends were cut back, 5 bases at V and 4 bases at J, with 13 bases in the middle. The CDR3 contains 14 residues. Germline CDR1 SGHTS, CDR2 YDEGEE. This CDR3 reads CASSPVAWNQPQHF. The DNA for the CDR3 is TGTGCCAGCAGTCCCGTAGCGTGGAATCAGCCCCAGCATTTT.

This chain connects TRBV5-6 to TRBJ1-2, with 9 bases aligning to TRBD1. Germline V gene data show CDR1 as SGHDT and CDR2 as YYEEEE. This CDR3 has 15 amino acids. J was trimmed by 5 bases and V by 1 base; bases with no gene match: 6. The CDR3 loop reads CASSLLGQGAYGYTF. The CDR3 DNA reads TGTGCCAGCAGCTTGCTGGGACAGGGAGCTTATGGCTACACCTTC.